These T cell receptor beta chains were read from a single sample in a study of cytomegalovirus exposure and HLA in healthy donors. Some clones are missing from TCRdb's copy, which holds only in-frame ones; the method was immunoSEQ multiplex PCR. Of 100,000 to 150,000 clones in the sample, 76% were seen once. Source material: PBMCs. These receptor sequences come from a man in his forties or fifties in good health and CMV-seronegative. CDR3s include the opening cysteine and the closing phenylalanine or tryptophan. D genes are given only for firm matches. Clone sizes are given selectively: once, few, many, or a class where the clone is expanded.

>TRBJ2-5|.|TRBV14|.
TGTGCCAGCAGCCGCCAGGTCGGTGAGACCCAGTACTTC
CASSRQVGETQYF
>TRBJ1-2|TRBD1|TRBV6-1|.
TGTGCCAGCAAGCCGGGACAGGGCTTCGGCTACACCTTC
CASKPGQGFGYTF
>TRBJ2-3|.|TRBV7-2|.
TGTGCCAGCAGCTTAATTTTGGGGGGGCCGGATACGCAGTATTTT
CASSLILGGPDTQYF
>TRBJ1-1|.|TRBV19|.
TGTGCCAGTAGTCGCGGACAGACTGAAGCTTTCTTT
CASSRGQTEAFF
>TRBJ1-3|.|TRBV10-3|once
TGTGCCATCAGTGAGTCGTCCAGGTTAACCTTT
CAISESSRLTF
>TRBJ2-3|TRBD2|TRBV30|.
TGTGCCTGGAGTCCACTATCGATGACTAGCGGATGCACAGATACGCAGTATTTT
CAWSPLSMTSGCTDTQYF
>TRBJ1-1|.|TRBV7-3|.
TGTGCCAGCAGCTTAGAGGTCGGGAACACTGAAGCTTTCTTT
CASSLEVGNTEAFF
>TRBJ1-2|TRBD1|TRBV5-1|.
TGCGTCAGCGACCCTGGACAGGGGGCGTGGGGCTACACCTTC
CVSDPGQGAWGYTF
>TRBJ1-5|TRBD1|TRBV4-1|.
TGCGCCAGCAGGGGACAGGGGCCCCATCAGCCCCAGCATTTT
CASRGQGPHQPQHF
>TRBJ1-2|.|TRBV9|few
TGTGCCAGCAGCGTAGTTGGGACAAGAGGGGACTATGGCTACACCTTC
CASSVVGTRGDYGYTF
>TRBJ1-4|.|TRBV29-1|.
TGCAGCGCCGCAGGGCAGGGGCCGACAACTAATGAAAAACTGTTTTTT
CSAAGQGPTTNEKLFF
>TRBJ1-1|.|TRBV7-3|once
TGTGCCAGCAGCTTAATGGGGCAGAGCGAAGCTTTCTTT
CASSLMGQSEAFF
>TRBJ1-2|.|TRBV29-1|.
TGCAGCGCAGGGTCGAACTATGGCTACACCTTC
CSAGSNYGYTF
>TRBJ1-3|.|TRBV4-1|.
TGCGCCAGCAGCTCTAATCCTAGGACCAGCGGGTCTGGAAACACCATATATTTT
CASSSNPRTSGSGNTIYF
>TRBJ1-1|.|TRBV4-1|.
TGCGCCAGCAGCCTAGCCGGGACACCGAGGGGTACTGAAGCTTTCTTT
CASSLAGTPRGTEAFF
>TRBJ1-6|.|TRBV6-6|.
TGTGCCAGCAGTATCGGACAGAAAAATAATTCACCCCTCCACTTT
CASSIGQKNNSPLHF
>TRBJ2-1|TRBD1|TRBV5-4|.
TGTGCCAGCAGCCCGGACAGGCCCCCCTACAATGAGCAGTTCTTC
CASSPDRPPYNEQFF
>TRBJ2-3|.|TRBV9|.
TGTGCCAGCTCCCGACTCGGGGGTGAAACCACAGATACGCAGTATTTT
CASSRLGGETTDTQYF
>TRBJ2-4|TRBD2|TRBV7-9|once
TGTGCCAGCACCCGTAGCGGGTCCAAAAACATTCAGTACTTC
CASTRSGSKNIQYF
>TRBJ1-2|TRBD1|TRBV4-2|.
TGTGCCAGCAGCCAAGGAGGACAGGAAGGTAATGGCTACACCTTC
CASSQGGQEGNGYTF
>TRBJ1-6|TRBD1|TRBV2|few
TGTGCCAGACATAACCCGACAGGGGGTTACGGTTCACCCCTCCACTTT
CARHNPTGGYGSPLHF
>TRBJ2-7|TRBD1|TRBV5-6|.
TGTGCCAGCAGCTTGCGCCAGGGGGCGCTTGAGCAGTACTTC
CASSLRQGALEQYF
>TRBJ1-5|TRBD1|TRBV6-7|few
TGTGCCAGCAGTTACAGGAGGGGGCATCAGCCCCAGCATTTT
CASSYRRGHQPQHF
>TRBJ2-3|.|TRBV5-6|.
TGTGCCAGCAGCCCGTTCCCAGATACGCAGTATTTT
CASSPFPDTQYF
>TRBJ2-1|.|TRBV5-5|.
TGTGCCAGCAGCGCTTGGGAGGCAGGCAGCTACAATGAGCAGTTCTTC
CASSAWEAGSYNEQFF
>TRBJ2-7|TRBD2|TRBV19|.
TGTGCCAGCCGCCTTCGGGGGGACGACGAGCAGTACTTC
CASRLRGDDEQYF
>TRBJ2-4|.|TRBV28|.
TGTGCCAGCAGTTTAGTGCAGAACCTAGCCAAAAACATTCAGTACTTC
CASSLVQNLAKNIQYF
>TRBJ2-6|.|TRBV7-9|.
TGTGCCAGCAGCCCTTTGGACAGCTACTCTGGGGCCAACGTCCTGACTTTC
CASSPLDSYSGANVLTF
>TRBJ2-3|.|TRBV7-7|.
TGTGCCAGCAGCTTAGGTGCAGGGCTTAGCACAGATACGCAGTATTTT
CASSLGAGLSTDTQYF
>TRBJ2-2|.|TRBV19|.
TGTGCCAGTAGTATTGGTCAGTGGAACACCGGGGAGCTGTTTTTT
CASSIGQWNTGELFF
>TRBJ1-1|.|TRBV18|.
TGTGCCAGCTCCCCAGGTCAGGGGAACACTGAAGCTTTCTTT
CASSPGQGNTEAFF
>TRBJ1-6|.|TRBV27|.
TGTGCCAGCAGGGAGCGGGGTACCGGGGTTAATAATTCACCCCTCCACTTT
CASRERGTGVNNSPLHF
>TRBJ2-4|TRBD2|TRBV25-1|.
TGTGCCAGCAGTGAGGATACCAGCGGGGGGGCCGCGAACATTCAGTACTTC
CASSEDTSGGAANIQYF
>TRBJ2-1|TRBD1|TRBV5-1|.
TGCGCCAGCAGCTTGGGGACAGGGAAATTGAACAATGAGCAGTTCTTC
CASSLGTGKLNNEQFF
>TRBJ1-1|TRBD1|TRBV29-1|.
TGCAGCGTGATGACAGGGGGGGTAAGGTTGTCTACAAACACTGAAGCTTTCTTT
CSVMTGGVRLSTNTEAFF
>TRBJ1-4|.|TRBV6-1|.
TGTGCCAGCAGTGGTCCGGGACACCCTAATGAAAAACTGTTTTTT
CASSGPGHPNEKLFF
>TRBJ2-4|.|TRBV30|.
TGTGCCTGGAGTTTGGCCGGACTAACCACGTACTTC
CAWSLAGLTTYF
>TRBJ1-1|TRBD1|TRBV27|few
TGTGCCAGCAGTTTAGTGACAGGGGGGGGAAACACTGAAGCTTTCTTT
CASSLVTGGGNTEAFF
>TRBJ2-2|.|TRBV2|.
TGTGCCAGCAGAGCAGGGGTTGGGGAGCTGTTTTTT
CASRAGVGELFF
>TRBJ1-4|.|TRBV19|.
TGTGCCACCAAGGGGCGATCAGGACAAAAATTTAATGAAAAACTGTTTTTT
CATKGRSGQKFNEKLFF
>TRBJ2-7|.|TRBV6-5|.
TGTGCCAGCAGTTATACAGAGAGGGACGAGCAGTACTTC
CASSYTERDEQYF
>TRBJ1-3|.|TRBV7-2|.
TGTGCCAGCAGCTTACCCGGGGGGGTGAACACCATATATTTT
CASSLPGGVNTIYF
>TRBJ2-2|.|TRBV18|.
TGTGCCAGCTCACCATCGGATGCGGACACCGGGGAGCTGTTTTTT
CASSPSDADTGELFF
>TRBJ2-1|.|TRBV18|few
TGTGCCAGCTCACCGGGAGCGGACTCCTACAATGAGCAGTTCTTC
CASSPGADSYNEQFF
>TRBJ1-4|TRBD1|TRBV2|.
TGTGCCAGCAGTAGGGACAGTGAAAAACTGTTTTTT
CASSRDSEKLFF
>TRBJ1-1|.|TRBV7-9|.
TGTGCCAGCAGCCGAACCGACACCACTGAAGCTTTCTTT
CASSRTDTTEAFF
>TRBJ1-2|TRBD1|TRBV6-5|few
TGTGCCAGCAGCCCAATCGGACAGGGGGATGGCTACACCTTC
CASSPIGQGDGYTF
>TRBJ2-2|.|TRBV5-1|.
TGCGCCAGCAGCTTGTACGGGACAATGGGAACCGGGGAGCTGTTTTTT
CASSLYGTMGTGELFF
>TRBJ2-2|TRBD1|TRBV28|few
TGTGCCAGCACCAAGACAGGGTCAGGGGAGCTGTTTTTT
CASTKTGSGELFF
>TRBJ1-1|TRBD1|TRBV11-1|.
TGTGCCAGCAGCTCGGGACAGGGGGCGGGCACTGAAGCTTTCTTT
CASSSGQGAGTEAFF
>TRBJ1-1|.|TRBV27|.
TGTGCCAGCACTCGGGGGACTGAAGCTTTCTTT
CASTRGTEAFF
>TRBJ2-1|.|TRBV13|once
TGTGCCAGCAGCAAGAGGGATGGCAATGAGCAGTTCTTC
CASSKRDGNEQFF
>TRBJ2-1|.|TRBV5-1|.
TGCGCCAGCAGCTTGGTACTAGTTGCCAATGAGCAGTTCTTC
CASSLVLVANEQFF
>TRBJ2-7|.|TRBV25-1|.
TGTGCCAGCAGTCTAGAGCAGACGGGGCAGTACTTC
CASSLEQTGQYF
>TRBJ2-5|TRBD1|TRBV5-1|.
TGCGCCAGCAGCGCGTTGACAGGGGCACAAGAGACCCAGTACTTC
CASSALTGAQETQYF
>TRBJ1-2|TRBD1|TRBV19|.
TGTGCCAGTAGGGACAGGGGAGGTGTATATGGCTACACCTTC
CASRDRGGVYGYTF
>TRBJ2-1|TRBD2|TRBV6-4|once
TGTGCCACCCGAGGGGCGACGGGGGGGTCCTACAATGAGCAGTTCTTC
CATRGATGGSYNEQFF